This T cell receptor (beta chain) was recorded in a study of OX40 agonist ivuxolimab in advanced cancers. The CDR3 loop spans 15 amino acids. Germline V gene sequence: CDR1 SGDLS, CDR2 YYNGEE. V dropped 4 bases and J dropped 3 bases, with 14 bases sitting between them. The study sampled blood at baseline, cycle 4 day 1, and cycle 7 day 1. Generated by immunoSEQ multiplex PCR, the TCRdb table keeps only in-frame clones and is missing some. The sample carries 35,000 to 50,000 clones, around four fifths recorded once. This rearrangement joins TRBV9 to TRBJ2-1; D perhaps matches TRBD2 (6 bases). The TCR comes from an adult with an advanced solid tumor such as melanoma, head and neck, liver or kidney cancer. The sample consisted of CD4+ or CD8+ T cells sorted from blood, taken in a trial of the OX40 agonist ivuxolimab. The CDR3 is CASSSPGGNYNEQFF. The CDR3 bases are TGTGCCAGCAGCTCACCCGGAGGGAACTACAATGAGCAGTTCTTC. Full variable domain (outside the CDR3, taken from reference TRBV9 and TRBJ2-1): DSGVTQTPKHLITATGQRVTLRCSPRSGDLSVYWYQQSLDQGLQFLIQYYNGEERAKGNILERFSAQQFPDLHSELNLSSLELGDSALYFCASSSPGGNYNEQFFGPGTRLTVL.